One sample yielded the 4 T cell receptor beta chains listed below, sequenced in a study of T cells in Graves' hyperthyroidism and ophthalmopathy. What was amplified from RNA transcripts were TCR beta CDR3 regions. Carried out on the TCR CDR3, a first-round RT-PCR used the HTBI primer set. One entry per CDR3 protein results from TCRdb running MiXCR on the multiplex PCR reads. The sample carries under 650,000 distinct CDR3 sequences, around 16% recorded once. Sequencing was done on a sample of blood. The receptors were sampled from a woman aged 25 to 45 with Graves' hyperthyroidism.

The rearrangement links TRBV7-2 to TRBJ2-5; no clear D. CDR1 is SGHTA and CDR2 is FQGNSA in the germline V gene. This CDR3 region has 11 residues. V lost 1 base, J lost 9 bases, and 6 bases lay in between. In nucleotides, the CDR3 is TGTGCCAGCAGCTTAGGGAAGTCCCAGTACTTC. As protein: CASSLGKSQYF.

V and J are TRBV3-1 and TRBJ2-5; 9 nucleotides match TRBD2. This CDR3 region has 17 residues. Germline CDR1 reads LGHDT; CDR2 reads YNNKEL (reference sequence). J was trimmed by 2 bases and V by 2 bases; bases with no gene match: 9. The CDR3 region is CASSQPVSGSGQETQYF. CDR3 bases: TGTGCCAGCAGCCAACCCGTTAGCGGGAGTGGGCAAGAGACCCAGTACTTC.

For this clonotype: Because the CDR3 is missing its conserved closing phenylalanine or tryptophan, this is likely a read error. It is unclear where the CDR3 begins or ends on the DNA, so no DNA is shown, and the CDR3 is as TCRdb lists it. V usage is TRBV28 and J usage is TRBJ1-5. Germline loops: CDR1 MDHEN, CDR2 SYDVKM. The CDR3 numbers 13 amino acids, ends counted. CDR3 residues: CASSSGSNQPQDL.

The genes are TRBV15 and TRBJ2-1, with a weak D call TRBD2 (6 bases). This CDR3 is 13 amino acids long. Trimming stripped 5 bases from V and 12 bases from J, with 17 bases between. CDR1 and CDR2 (germline): LNHNV, YYDKDF (reference sequence). CDR3 sequence: CATSLTRFSGQFF. The CDR3 DNA follows: TGTGCCACCAGCCTAACCCGATTTAGCGGGCAGTTCTTC.